The T cell receptor (beta chain) described here comes from a study of blood T cells in healthy people across ages. Study-level points and caveats: With donor CMV status unknown, expanded clonotype changes were possibly confounded.

Points on this clonotype: Its antigen is not identified. Mismatch with germline at one junction end may stem from a read error.

Sample donors were healthy Caucasian individuals that came from Russia, aged about 6 to 100. The CDR3 consists of 15 residues. Germline assignment: CDR1 SSHAT and CDR2 FNYEAQ (reference sequence). Sample-barcoded 5' priming and a J-beta primer mix drove a second PCR of roughly 7 to 11 cycles. Each cDNA molecule was tagged by a template-switch adaptor that had 12 random nucleotides. At least 2.5 million CDR3-containing paired-end reads were obtained per sample. TCRdb recomputed calls from the 5' RACE reads with MiXCR, one row per CDR3 protein. Here the sample spans hundreds of thousands of distinct CDR3 sequences, around 62% being singletons.

This sequence originates from a man younger than 45 in good health. The V and J genes are TRBV7-7 and TRBJ2-1; no reliable D call. The source material was blood. This CDR3 is CASSLAPRSSNEQFF. The CDR3 coding sequence is TGTGCCAGCAGCTTAGCTCCGAGGTCCTCCAATGAGCAGTTCTTC.